These 2 T cell receptor beta chains originate from one sample sequenced in a study of T-cell reconstitution after alpha-beta-depleted transplantation in children. TCRbeta library construction was performed incorporating unique molecular identifiers. TCRdb re-called the PCR reads through MiXCR, storing one row per CDR3 protein. The sample yields 200,000 to 300,000 distinct CDR3 sequences, 9.5% to 15% seen once. This material consisted of PBMCs from the stem cell graft donor, taken from the stem cell graft. All receptors come from a human donor who donated a stem cell graft to a child with acute lymphoblastic leukemia.

This clonotype showed up many times. The chain recombines TRBV29-1 with TRBJ2-2; D may be TRBD2 (5 bases). Germline CDR1 reads SQVTM; CDR2 reads ANQGSEA. V was trimmed by 4 bases and J by 5 bases, leaving 5 bases between them. The CDR3 runs 11 residues. This chain's CDR3 is CSVGGTGELFF. CDR3 DNA sequence: TGCAGCGTTGGCGGGACCGGGGAGCTGTTTTTT.

This clonotype was recorded at least ten times. The chain's CDR3 is CASSFQGDAEAFF. The CDR3 bases are TGTGCCAGCAGCTTCCAGGGGGACGCTGAAGCTTTCTTT. The chain links TRBV5-6 to TRBJ1-1; 7 nucleotides match TRBD1. The J segment lost 6 bases and the V segment lost 2 bases, leaving 4 bases of the junction unmatched. CDR1 and CDR2 (germline): SGHDT, YYEEEE. This CDR3 spans 13 amino acids.